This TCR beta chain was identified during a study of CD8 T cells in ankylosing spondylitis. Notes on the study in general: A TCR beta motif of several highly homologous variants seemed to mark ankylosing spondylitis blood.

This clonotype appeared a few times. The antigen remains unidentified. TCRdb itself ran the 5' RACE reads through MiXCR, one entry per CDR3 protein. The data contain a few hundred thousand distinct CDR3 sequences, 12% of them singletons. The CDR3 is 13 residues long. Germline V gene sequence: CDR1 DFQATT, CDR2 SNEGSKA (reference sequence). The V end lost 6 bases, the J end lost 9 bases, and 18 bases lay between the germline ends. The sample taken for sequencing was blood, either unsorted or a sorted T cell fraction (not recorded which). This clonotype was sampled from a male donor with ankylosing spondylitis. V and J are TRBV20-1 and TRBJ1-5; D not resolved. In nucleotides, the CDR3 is TGCAGTGCCCGGACGGTTATTTCGGGGCCCCAGCATTTT. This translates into CSARTVISGPQHF.